The 27 T cell receptor beta chains given below trace back to one sample, sequenced in a study of OX40 agonist ivuxolimab in advanced cancers. Assay used: immunoSEQ multiplex PCR; TCRdb lists only in-frame clones, some missing. The sample gives under 70,000 clones, about 88% of which show up once; around 2% is in the top ten. Material: CD4+ or CD8+ T cells sorted from blood, obtained in a trial of the OX40 agonist ivuxolimab. All receptors derive from an adult with an advanced solid tumor such as melanoma, head and neck, liver or kidney cancer.

Relative to its sample, this clone is medium-sized. The V gene is TRBV23-1, the J gene TRBJ2-7; D may correspond to TRBD1 or TRBD2 (5 bases each). TRBV23-1 is filed as an ORF, its function uncertain. The CDR3 contains 17 residues. The V end was cut by 0 bases, the J end by 7 bases, with 22 bases between. CDR3 sequence (DNA): TGCGCCAGCAGTCAATCGATCCGGGACCGGGTCGCCGGGGAGCAGTACTTC. Translation: CASSQSIRDRVAGEQYF.

The J gene is TRBJ2-7, the V gene TRBV5-1; 7 bases align to TRBD2. The germline V gene has CDR1 SGHRS and CDR2 YFSETQ. V shed 0 bases and J 6 bases; nucleotides not matched to a gene: 12. This CDR3 is built from 16 residues. The CDR3 is CASSLVSGGSLGEQYF. The DNA of the CDR3 is TGCGCCAGCAGCTTGGTGTCTGGCGGGAGCCTGGGCGAGCAGTACTTC.

The rearrangement uses TRBV29-1 and TRBJ1-4, with TRBD1 as a possible D gene (5 bases). Germline V lookup: CDR1 SQVTM, CDR2 ANQGSEA. Between the trimmed V and J ends, which lost 6 bases and 6 bases, there was a span of 20 bases. This CDR3 has 15 amino acids. The CDR3 here is CSVTTVRDRDEKLFF. In nucleotides, the CDR3 is TGCAGCGTCACGACAGTAAGGGACCGGGATGAAAAACTGTTTTTT.

The genes are TRBV7-9 and TRBJ2-3; 7 bases map to TRBD2. The germline V gene has CDR1 SEHNR and CDR2 FQNEAQ (reference sequence). CDR3 length equals 13 residues. The J segment lost 2 bases and the V segment lost 7 bases, leaving 3 bases of the junction unmatched. This CDR3 reads CASMRGSTDTQYF. For the CDR3, the DNA is TGTGCCAGCATGCGGGGGTCCACAGATACGCAGTATTTT.

The chain carries TRBV5-1 and TRBJ2-1; tentatively, D is TRBD1 or TRBD2 (5 bases each). V shed 4 bases and J shed 4 bases, with 12 bases lying between them. The CDR3 has 14 amino acids. The germline gives CDR1 SGHRS, CDR2 YFSETQ. The CDR3 here is CASSRDGPYNEQFF. The CDR3 DNA reads TGCGCCAGCAGCAGGGACGGCCCTTACAATGAGCAGTTCTTC.

The chain uses TRBV9 and TRBJ2-2; D gene uncertain. The germline CDR1 and CDR2 sequences are SGDLS and YYNGEE. This CDR3 spans 14 amino acids. V lost 0 bases and J lost 0, with 3 bases in between. The CDR3 reads CASSVGPNTGELFF. In DNA, the CDR3 is TGTGCCAGCAGCGTAGGACCGAACACCGGGGAGCTGTTTTTT.

The V and J genes are TRBV6-1 and TRBJ1-3, with D tentatively TRBD1 (6 bases). Germline-derived CDR1 and CDR2 are MNHNS and SASEGT. The CDR3 is 13 amino acids. The germline V and J ends were trimmed by 9 bases and 2 bases, with 11 bases remaining between them. CDR3 DNA: TGTGCCAGTTCAAGACAGGCTGGAAACACCATATATTTT. Translating it yields CASSRQAGNTIYF.

This clone appeared a few times. The rearrangement joins TRBV11-3 to TRBJ2-3; maybe TRBD1 (7 bases). Trimming left V 4 bases short and J 6 bases short, with 14 bases between. The CDR3 totals 14 residues. Germline assignment: CDR1 SGHNT and CDR2 YENEEA. DNA for the CDR3: TGTGCCAGCAGCTACAGGGGCGGGGAGGATACGCAGTATTTT. This translates into CASSYRGGEDTQYF.

The chain carries TRBV7-3 and TRBJ2-7; D gene uncertain. Germline V gene data show CDR1 as SGHTA and CDR2 as FQGTGA. V lost 5 bases and J lost 2, with 13 bases in between. This CDR3 has 14 amino acids. CDR3 in amino acids: CASSPRQSTYEQYF. CDR3 DNA sequence: TGTGCCAGCAGCCCGAGGCAATCGACCTACGAGCAGTACTTC.

This clone was observed a handful of times. The chain has TRBV2 and TRBJ2-7; 9 positions agree with TRBD2. Germline assignment: CDR1 SNHLY and CDR2 FYNNEI. This CDR3 has 14 amino acids. V lost 4 bases to trimming and J lost 4 bases; unmatched junction nucleotides: 5. The CDR3 sequence is CASSVASGAYEQYF. The CDR3 DNA reads TGTGCCAGCAGTGTGGCTAGCGGGGCGTACGAGCAGTACTTC.

The chain carries TRBV27 and TRBJ2-5; D might be TRBD1 (6 bases). The CDR3 covers 13 residues. Germline V gene data show CDR1 as MNHEY and CDR2 as SMNVEV (reference sequence). V was cut by 2 bases and J by 2 bases, with 6 bases left in between. Here the CDR3 DNA reads TGTGCCAGCAGTTTAGGACAGCAAGAGACCCAGTACTTC. As protein: CASSLGQQETQYF.

The chain employs TRBV28 and TRBJ2-2, with D maybe TRBD1 (6 bases). The CDR3 covers 14 residues. Trimming pared 5 bases from V and 3 bases from J, leaving 10 bases between. CDR1 is MDHEN and CDR2 is SYDVKM in the germline V gene. The CDR3 protein is CASSPQGYTGELFF. CDR3 sequence (DNA): TGTGCCAGCAGTCCCCAGGGGTACACCGGGGAGCTGTTTTTT. Looking up the rest from reference TRBV28 and TRBJ2-2 gives the full variable domain: DVKVTQSSRYLVKRTGEKVFLECVQDMDHENMFWYRQDPGLGLRLIYFSYDVKMKEKGDIPEGYSVSREKKERFSLILESASTNQTSMYLCASSPQGYTGELFFGEGSRLTVL.

This clone was counted only a few times. This chain connects TRBV6-5 to TRBJ2-7; D not certain. The CDR3 runs 11 residues. V gave up 8 bases and J gave up 2 bases, with 7 bases separating them. The germline V gene encodes CDR1 MNHEY and CDR2 SVGAGI. CDR3 in DNA: TGTGCCAGCGGCCGAACCTACGAGCAGTACTTC. Amino acids: CASGRTYEQYF.

V gene TRBV27 combines with J gene TRBJ2-7, with 10 nucleotides matching TRBD2. The germline CDR1 and CDR2 sequences are MNHEY and SMNVEV (reference sequence). V shed 4 bases and J 4 bases; nucleotides not matched to a gene: 10. This CDR3 is built from 16 residues. This CDR3 is CASSSLWLAGVYEQYF. The CDR3 nucleotides are TGTGCCAGCAGTTCCCTATGGCTAGCGGGAGTTTACGAGCAGTACTTC.

The chain joins TRBV28 to TRBJ2-7, with 7 bases that match TRBD2. This CDR3 has 17 amino acids. Germline assignment: CDR1 MDHEN and CDR2 SYDVKM. Trimming took 2 bases from V and 5 from J; bases not matched to a gene: 15. The CDR3 DNA is TGTGCCAGCAGTTTACCCCTGACTAGCTCTGCTCCCCACGAGCAGTACTTC. It translates to CASSLPLTSSAPHEQYF.

This rearrangement joins TRBV2 to TRBJ1-4, with D hard to call. The length of the CDR3 is 14 residues. V lost 6 bases and J lost 5, with 13 bases in between. Germline loops: CDR1 SNHLY, CDR2 FYNNEI. The CDR3 reads CASSVDEGNEKLFF. The CDR3 region has the DNA TGTGCCAGCAGCGTAGACGAAGGGAATGAAAAACTGTTTTTT.

The CDR3 coding sequence is TGCGCCAGCAGCCAAGAACTAGCGGGGTACCAAGAGACCCAGTACTTC. It is translated as CASSQELAGYQETQYF. The chain joins TRBV4-3 to TRBJ2-5; TRBD2 matches at 10 bases. The germline CDR1 and CDR2 sequences are LGHNA and YSLEER. This CDR3 contains 16 residues. V was clipped by 0 bases and J by 0 bases; unmatched bases: 1.

Written as DNA, the CDR3 is TGTGCCAGCAGACCCCTAGCTGATTACAATGAGCAGTTCTTC. Protein product: CASRPLADYNEQFF. The rearrangement uses TRBV5-4 and TRBJ2-1, with D possibly TRBD2 on 5 matching bases. CDR1 and CDR2 (germline): SGHNT, YYREEE (reference sequence). The CDR3 covers 14 residues. Trimming pared 5 bases from V and 4 bases from J, leaving 13 bases between.

V is TRBV28 and J is TRBJ2-6; a possible D gene is TRBD2 (6 bases). This CDR3 spans 15 amino acids. Germline values: CDR1 MDHEN, CDR2 SYDVKM. The V end was cut by 3 bases, the J end by 4 bases, with 10 bases between. The CDR3 DNA reads TGTGCCAGCAGTTTGCGGGGACGCGGGGCCAACGTCCTGACTTTC. Encoded protein: CASSLRGRGANVLTF.

This clone was found once. The chain employs TRBV29-1 and TRBJ2-7; 9 positions match TRBD1. The CDR3 contains 11 residues. Per the germline V gene, CDR1 is SQVTM and CDR2 is ANQGSEA. V lost 6 bases and J lost 9; bases outside the gene matches: 6. The CDR3 region has the DNA TGCAGCGTGAGGACAGGGGTAATGCAGTACTTC. Encoded protein: CSVRTGVMQYF.

A few counts support this clone. The chain recombines TRBV4-1 with TRBJ2-5, with D uncertain. From germline, CDR1 is MGHRA and CDR2 YSYEKL. There are 14 residues in the CDR3. The V end lost 4 bases, the J end lost 1 base, and 10 bases lay between the germline ends. CDR3 in amino acids: CASSPSGFQETQYF. The CDR3 DNA reads as TGCGCCAGCAGCCCTTCTGGATTCCAAGAGACCCAGTACTTC.

V is TRBV18 and J is TRBJ2-7, with D hard to call. Per germline, CDR1 KGHSH and CDR2 LQKENI. The CDR3 runs 12 residues. Trimming removed 1 base from V and 6 bases from J, with 7 bases in between. The CDR3 nucleotides read TGTGCCAGCTCACCACAAGGTACCGAGCAGTACTTC. It specifies CASSPQGTEQYF.

The J gene is TRBJ2-5, the V gene TRBV9, with a possible D match to TRBD2 (5 bases). From germline, CDR1 is SGDLS and CDR2 YYNGEE. The V gene lost 4 bases and the J gene lost 5 bases, with 21 bases spanning the gap. This CDR3 contains 16 residues. CDR3 bases: TGTGCCAGCAGCTCCCCACCGGGATCCCGGCGGGAGACCCAGTACTTC. Translation gives CASSSPPGSRRETQYF.

This clone came up once. V is TRBV7-8 and J is TRBJ1-1, with D possibly TRBD1 on 5 matching bases. From germline, CDR1 is SGHVS and CDR2 FQNEAQ. The CDR3 spans 14 residues. Trimming pared 0 bases from V and 4 bases from J, leaving 9 bases between. The CDR3 DNA sequence: TGTGCCAGCAGCTTAGCCGGGGGGGGCACTGAAGCTTTCTTT. Encoded protein: CASSLAGGGTEAFF.

This rearrangement joins TRBV7-3 to TRBJ2-1; no firm D call. The germline CDR1 and CDR2 sequences are SGHTA and FQGTGA. The CDR3 is 13 residues long. V was shortened by 4 bases and J by 6 bases, with 10 bases between the two germline ends. The CDR3 is CASSSDAINEQFF. In nucleotides, the CDR3 is TGTGCCAGCAGCTCGGACGCGATCAATGAGCAGTTCTTC.

This sequence joins TRBV15 and TRBJ2-3; 8 bases align to TRBD2. CDR1 LNHNV and CDR2 YYDKDF come from the germline V gene (reference sequence). CDR3 length: 17 residues. Trimming took 0 bases from V and 2 from J; bases not matched to a gene: 7. CDR3 bases: TGTGCCACCAGCAGAGATAGTACTAGCGGATACACAGATACGCAGTATTTT. Translating gives CATSRDSTSGYTDTQYF.

This chain uses TRBV11-2 with TRBJ1-2; D ambiguous. The CDR3 contains 14 residues. V lost 0 bases, J lost 8 bases, and 13 bases lay in between. In germline, CDR1 is SGHAT, CDR2 FQNNGV. Written as DNA, the CDR3 is TGTGCCAGCAGCTTAGATCAATGGGCTCGGGGCTACACCTTC. Its protein product is CASSLDQWARGYTF.